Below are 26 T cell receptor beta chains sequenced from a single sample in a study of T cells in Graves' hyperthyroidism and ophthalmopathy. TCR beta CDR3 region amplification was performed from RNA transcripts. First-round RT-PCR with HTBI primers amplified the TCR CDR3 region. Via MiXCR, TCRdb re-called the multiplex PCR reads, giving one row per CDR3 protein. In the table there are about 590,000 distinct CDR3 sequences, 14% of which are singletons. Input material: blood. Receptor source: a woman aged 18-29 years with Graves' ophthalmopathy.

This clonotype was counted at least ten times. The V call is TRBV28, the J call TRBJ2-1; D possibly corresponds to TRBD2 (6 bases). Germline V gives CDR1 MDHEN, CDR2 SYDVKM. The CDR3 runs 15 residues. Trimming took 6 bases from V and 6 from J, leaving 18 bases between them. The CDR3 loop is CASSWDPRRVNEQFF. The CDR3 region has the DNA TGTGCCAGCAGCTGGGACCCTAGGAGGGTCAATGAGCAGTTCTTC. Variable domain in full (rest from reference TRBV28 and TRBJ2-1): DVKVTQSSRYLVKRTGEKVFLECVQDMDHENMFWYRQDPGLGLRLIYFSYDVKMKEKGDIPEGYSVSREKKERFSLILESASTNQTSMYLCASSWDPRRVNEQFFGPGTRLTVL.

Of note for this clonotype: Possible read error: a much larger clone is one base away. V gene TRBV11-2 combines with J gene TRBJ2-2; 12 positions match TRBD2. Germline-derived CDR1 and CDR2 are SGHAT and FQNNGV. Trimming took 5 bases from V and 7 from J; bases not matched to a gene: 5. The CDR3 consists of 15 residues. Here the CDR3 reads CASSRLAGALGELFF. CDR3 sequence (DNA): TGTGCCAGCAGCCGACTAGCGGGAGCTCTCGGGGAGCTGTTTTTT. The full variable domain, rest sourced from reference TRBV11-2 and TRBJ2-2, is EAGVAQSPRYKIIEKRQSVAFWCNPISGHATLYWYQQILGQGPKLLIQFQNNGVVDDSQLPKDRFSAERLKGVDSTLKIQPAKLEDSAVYLCASSRLAGALGELFFGEGSRLTVL.

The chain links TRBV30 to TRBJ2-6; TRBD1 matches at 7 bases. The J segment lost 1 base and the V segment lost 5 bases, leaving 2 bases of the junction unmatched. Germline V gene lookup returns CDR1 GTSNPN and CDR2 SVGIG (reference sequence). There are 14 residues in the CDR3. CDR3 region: CAWDRVSGANVLTF. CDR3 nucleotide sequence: TGTGCCTGGGACAGGGTTTCTGGGGCCAACGTCCTGACTTTC. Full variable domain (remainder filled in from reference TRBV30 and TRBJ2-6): SQTIHQWPATLVQPVGSPLSLECTVEGTSNPNLYWYRQAAGRGLQLLFYSVGIGQISSEVPQNLSASRPQDRQFILSSKKLLLSDSGFYLCAWDRVSGANVLTFGAGSRLTVL.

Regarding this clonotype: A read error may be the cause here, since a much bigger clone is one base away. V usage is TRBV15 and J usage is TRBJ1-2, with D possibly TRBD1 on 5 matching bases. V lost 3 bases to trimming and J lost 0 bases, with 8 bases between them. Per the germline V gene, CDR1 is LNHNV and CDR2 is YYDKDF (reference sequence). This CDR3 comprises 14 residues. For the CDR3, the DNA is TGTGCCACCAGCAGGGGGGGGACTAACTATGGCTACACCTTC. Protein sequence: CATSRGGTNYGYTF.

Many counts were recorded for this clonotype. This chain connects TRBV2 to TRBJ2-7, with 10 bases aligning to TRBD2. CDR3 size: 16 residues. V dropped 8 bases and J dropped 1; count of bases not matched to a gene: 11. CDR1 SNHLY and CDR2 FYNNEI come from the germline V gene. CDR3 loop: CASVRTSGPRSYEQYF. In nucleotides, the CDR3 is TGTGCCAGCGTTAGGACTAGCGGCCCGAGGTCCTACGAGCAGTACTTC.

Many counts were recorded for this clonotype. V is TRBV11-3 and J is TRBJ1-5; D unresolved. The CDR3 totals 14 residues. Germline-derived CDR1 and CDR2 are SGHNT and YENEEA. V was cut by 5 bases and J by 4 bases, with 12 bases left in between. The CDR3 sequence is CASSHRGSNQPQHF. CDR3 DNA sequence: TGTGCCAGCAGCCATCGCGGGAGTAATCAGCCCCAGCATTTT.

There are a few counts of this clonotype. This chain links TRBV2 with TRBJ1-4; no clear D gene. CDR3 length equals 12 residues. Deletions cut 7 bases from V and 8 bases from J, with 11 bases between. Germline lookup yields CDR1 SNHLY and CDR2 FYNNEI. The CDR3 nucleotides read TGTGCCAGCATTTTCCAGGAGGAAAAACTGTTTTTT. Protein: CASIFQEEKLFF.

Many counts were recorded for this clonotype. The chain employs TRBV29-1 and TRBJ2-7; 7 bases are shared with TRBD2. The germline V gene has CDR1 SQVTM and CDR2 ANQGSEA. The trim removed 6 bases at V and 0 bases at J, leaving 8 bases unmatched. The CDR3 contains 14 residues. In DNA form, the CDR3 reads TGCAGCGTGAGCGGGGACCCACTCTCCTACGAGCAGTACTTC. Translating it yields CSVSGDPLSYEQYF.

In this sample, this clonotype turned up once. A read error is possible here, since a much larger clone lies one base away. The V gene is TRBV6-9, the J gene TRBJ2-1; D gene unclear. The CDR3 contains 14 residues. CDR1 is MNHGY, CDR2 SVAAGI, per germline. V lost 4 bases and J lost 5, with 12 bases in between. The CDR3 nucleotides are TGTGCCAGCAGTTCTTACGGTTCCCACAATGAGCAGTTCTTC. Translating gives CASSSYGSHNEQFF.

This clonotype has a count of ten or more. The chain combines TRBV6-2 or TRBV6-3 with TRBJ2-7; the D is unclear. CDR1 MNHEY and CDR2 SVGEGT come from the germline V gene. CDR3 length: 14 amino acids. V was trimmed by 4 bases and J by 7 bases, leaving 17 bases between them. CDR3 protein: CASSSGPGLREQYF. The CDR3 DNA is TGTGCCAGCAGTTCCGGGCCGGGCTTAAGGGAGCAGTACTTC.

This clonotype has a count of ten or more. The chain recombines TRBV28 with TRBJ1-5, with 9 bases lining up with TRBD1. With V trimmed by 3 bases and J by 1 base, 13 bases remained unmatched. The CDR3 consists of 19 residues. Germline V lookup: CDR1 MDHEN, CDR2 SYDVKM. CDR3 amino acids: CASSLMRGQGLGSNQPQHF. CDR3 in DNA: TGTGCCAGCAGTTTGATGCGGGGACAGGGTTTAGGGAGCAATCAGCCCCAGCATTTT. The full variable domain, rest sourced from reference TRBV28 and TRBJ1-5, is DVKVTQSSRYLVKRTGEKVFLECVQDMDHENMFWYRQDPGLGLRLIYFSYDVKMKEKGDIPEGYSVSREKKERFSLILESASTNQTSMYLCASSLMRGQGLGSNQPQHFGDGTRLSIL.

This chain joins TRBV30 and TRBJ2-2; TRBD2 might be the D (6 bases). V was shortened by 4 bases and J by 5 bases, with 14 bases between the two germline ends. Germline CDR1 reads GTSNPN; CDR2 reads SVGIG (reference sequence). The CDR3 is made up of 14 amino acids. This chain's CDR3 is CAWTTGLDTGELFF. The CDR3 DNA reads TGTGCCTGGACCACGGGACTTGATACCGGGGAGCTGTTTTTT. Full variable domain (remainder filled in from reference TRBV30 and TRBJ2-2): SQTIHQWPATLVQPVGSPLSLECTVEGTSNPNLYWYRQAAGRGLQLLFYSVGIGQISSEVPQNLSASRPQDRQFILSSKKLLLSDSGFYLCAWTTGLDTGELFFGEGSRLTVL.

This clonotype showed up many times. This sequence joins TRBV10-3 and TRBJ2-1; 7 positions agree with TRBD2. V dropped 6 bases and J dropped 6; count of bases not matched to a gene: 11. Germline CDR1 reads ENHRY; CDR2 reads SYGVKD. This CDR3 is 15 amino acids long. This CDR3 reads CAIRTLGGGLNEQFF. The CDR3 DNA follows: TGTGCCATCAGGACTTTGGGGGGGGGACTCAATGAGCAGTTCTTC.

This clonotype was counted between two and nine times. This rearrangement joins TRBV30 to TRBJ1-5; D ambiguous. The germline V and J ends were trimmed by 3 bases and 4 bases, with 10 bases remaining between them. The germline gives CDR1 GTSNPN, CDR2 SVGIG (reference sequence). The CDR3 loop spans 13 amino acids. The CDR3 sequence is CAWSVRENQPQHF. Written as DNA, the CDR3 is TGTGCCTGGAGCGTCCGGGAGAATCAGCCCCAGCATTTT.

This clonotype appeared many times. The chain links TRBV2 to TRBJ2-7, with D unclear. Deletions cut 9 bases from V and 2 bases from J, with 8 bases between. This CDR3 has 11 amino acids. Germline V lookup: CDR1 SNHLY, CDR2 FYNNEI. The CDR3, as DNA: TGTGCCAGTAATCGAGCCTACGAGCAGTACTTC. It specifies CASNRAYEQYF.

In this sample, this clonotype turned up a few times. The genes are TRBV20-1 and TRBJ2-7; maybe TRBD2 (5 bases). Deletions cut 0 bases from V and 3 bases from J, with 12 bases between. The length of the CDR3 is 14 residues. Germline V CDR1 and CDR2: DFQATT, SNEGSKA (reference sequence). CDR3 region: CSARDGTRFYEQYF. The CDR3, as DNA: TGCAGTGCTAGAGATGGTACTAGATTCTACGAGCAGTACTTC.

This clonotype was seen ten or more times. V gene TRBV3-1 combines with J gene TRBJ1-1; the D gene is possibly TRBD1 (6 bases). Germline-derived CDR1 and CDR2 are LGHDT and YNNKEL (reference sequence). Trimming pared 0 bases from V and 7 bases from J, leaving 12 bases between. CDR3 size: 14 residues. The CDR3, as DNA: TGTGCCAGCAGCCAAGACAGGGGACGGAGTGAAGCTTTCTTT. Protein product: CASSQDRGRSEAFF.

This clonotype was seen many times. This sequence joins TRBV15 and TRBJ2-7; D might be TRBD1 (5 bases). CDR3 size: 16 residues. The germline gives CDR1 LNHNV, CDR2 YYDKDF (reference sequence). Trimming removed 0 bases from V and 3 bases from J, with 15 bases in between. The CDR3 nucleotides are TGTGCCACCAGCAGAGAAATCCCAGGGTGGGGCTACGAGCAGTACTTC. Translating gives CATSREIPGWGYEQYF.

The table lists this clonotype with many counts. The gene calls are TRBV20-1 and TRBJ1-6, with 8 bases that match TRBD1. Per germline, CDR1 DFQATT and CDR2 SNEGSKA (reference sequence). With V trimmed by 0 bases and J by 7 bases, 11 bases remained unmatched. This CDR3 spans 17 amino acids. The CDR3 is CSARDPETGVQNSPLHF. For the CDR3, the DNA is TGCAGTGCTAGAGATCCAGAGACAGGGGTCCAAAATTCACCCCTCCACTTT.

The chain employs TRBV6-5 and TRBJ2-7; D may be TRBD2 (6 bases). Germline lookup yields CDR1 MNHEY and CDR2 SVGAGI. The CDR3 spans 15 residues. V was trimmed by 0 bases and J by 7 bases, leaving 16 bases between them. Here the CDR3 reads CASSYSWRGIQEQYF. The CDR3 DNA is TGTGCCAGCAGTTACTCCTGGCGCGGGATCCAAGAGCAGTACTTC.

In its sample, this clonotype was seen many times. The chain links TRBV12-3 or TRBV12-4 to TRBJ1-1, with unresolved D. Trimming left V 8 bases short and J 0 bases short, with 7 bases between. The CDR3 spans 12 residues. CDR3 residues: CASLEVNTEAFF. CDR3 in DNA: TGTGCCAGCCTTGAGGTGAACACTGAAGCTTTCTTT.

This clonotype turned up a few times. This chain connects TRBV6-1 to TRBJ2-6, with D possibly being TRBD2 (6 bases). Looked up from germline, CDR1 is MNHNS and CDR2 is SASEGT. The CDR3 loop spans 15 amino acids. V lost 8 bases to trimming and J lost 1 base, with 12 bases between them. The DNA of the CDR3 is TGTGCCAGCGCCTCGGGAGCATCTGGGGCCAACGTCCTGACTTTC. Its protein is CASASGASGANVLTF.

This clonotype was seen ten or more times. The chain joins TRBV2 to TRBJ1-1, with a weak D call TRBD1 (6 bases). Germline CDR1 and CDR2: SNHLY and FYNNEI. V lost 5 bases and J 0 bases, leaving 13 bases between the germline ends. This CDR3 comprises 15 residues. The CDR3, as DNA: TGTGCCAGCAGTCCCAGGGGCAGCGTGAACACTGAAGCTTTCTTT. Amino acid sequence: CASSPRGSVNTEAFF. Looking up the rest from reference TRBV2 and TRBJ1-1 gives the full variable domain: EPEVTQTPSHQVTQMGQEVILRCVPISNHLYFYWYRQILGQKVEFLVSFYNNEISEKSEIFDDQFSVERPDGSNFTLKIRSTKLEDSAMYFCASSPRGSVNTEAFFGQGTRLTVV.

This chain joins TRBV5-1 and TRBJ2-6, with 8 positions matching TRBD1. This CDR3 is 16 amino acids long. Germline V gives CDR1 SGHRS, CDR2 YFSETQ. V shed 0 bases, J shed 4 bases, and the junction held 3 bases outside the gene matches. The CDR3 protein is CASSLGTGNGANVLTF. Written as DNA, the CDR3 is TGCGCCAGCAGCTTGGGGACAGGGAACGGGGCCAACGTCCTGACTTTC. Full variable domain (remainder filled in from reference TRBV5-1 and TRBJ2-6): KAGVTQTPRYLIKTRGQQVTLSCSPISGHRSVSWYQQTPGQGLQFLFEYFSETQRNKGNFPGRFSGRQFSNSRSEMNVSTLELGDSALYLCASSLGTGNGANVLTFGAGSRLTVL.

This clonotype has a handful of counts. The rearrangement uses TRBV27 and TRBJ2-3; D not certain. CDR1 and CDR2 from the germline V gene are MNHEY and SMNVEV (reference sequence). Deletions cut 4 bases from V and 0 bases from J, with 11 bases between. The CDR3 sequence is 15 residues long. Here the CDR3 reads CASSSARSSTDTQYF. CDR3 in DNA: TGTGCCAGCAGTTCCGCCCGCTCTAGCACAGATACGCAGTATTTT.

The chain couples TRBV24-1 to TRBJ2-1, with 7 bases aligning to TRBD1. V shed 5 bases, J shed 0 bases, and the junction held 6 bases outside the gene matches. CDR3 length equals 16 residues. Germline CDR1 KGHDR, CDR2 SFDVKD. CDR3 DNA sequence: TGTGCCACCAGTGCATACACAGGGGTCTCCTACAATGAGCAGTTCTTC. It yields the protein CATSAYTGVSYNEQFF.